The source of this T cell receptor (beta chain) is a study of shared T cell receptors in the human thymus (dated by TCRdb to about 2021). The study in broad terms: The study investigated the way shared, self-reactive T-cell receptor alpha chains are produced in the human thymus.

This clone was detected only once. Its antigen target is currently unknown. Base qualities are not recorded, but no much larger clone differs from it by a single base. The library relied on the immunoSEQ multiplex PCR assay. The source is immuneACCESS, and TCRdb retained only in-frame sequences with V and J called. Part of the clones is not carried over; for the studies checked, unresolved V genes explain less than half of this, and the remainder is unexplained. This sample lists a few hundred thousand clones; 85% to 95% were detected once. Roughly 0.02% of the sample is in the top ten clones. Inclusive of the bounding cysteine and phenylalanine, the CDR3 is 15 residues long. CDR3 DNA is the only sequence kept; it has 45 bases, read in frame from the first base. As encoded in the germline V gene, CDR1 is MGHRA while CDR2 is YSYEKL. The V end gives up 4 bases and the J end 6 bases, leaving 8 bases in the junction not matched to a gene.

The sequence came from a human donor. The sample comprised thymocytes. The rearrangement combines TRBV4-1 with TRBJ2-2, with 7 junctional bases fitting TRBD1. The CDR3 amino acid sequence is: CASSLTGRGSGELFF. DNA sequence: TGCGCCAGCAGCCTGACAGGGCGAGGGTCCGGGGAGCTGTTTTTT.